The entry below describes one TCR beta chain. V lost 5 bases and J lost 4, with 14 bases in between. Germline-derived CDR1 and CDR2 are ENHRY and SYGVKD. There are 14 residues in the CDR3. The sample belongs to a study of T cells in tumors and immune-related adverse events. TCRdb's table, derived via immunoSEQ multiplex PCR, lists solely in-frame clones and lacks some. The sample carries 9,900 or so clones, 85% to 95% recorded once. The sample was lymph node tissue, taken from a patient treated with anti-PD-1 therapy. V usage is TRBV10-3 and J usage is TRBJ1-2, with TRBD1 as a possible D gene (6 bases). The source of this sequence is a female donor with metastatic renal cell carcinoma. The CDR3 sequence: CAISKQGTGYGYTF. The CDR3, as DNA: TGTGCCATCAGTAAGCAGGGGACCGGCTATGGCTACACCTTC.